Below are 28 T cell receptor beta chains sequenced from a single sample in a study of control samples from healthy donors and cancer patients. This table comes from immunoSEQ multiplex PCR, and its TCRdb copy is limited to in-frame clones, with some not included. The table has fewer than 200,000 clones, over 85% seen once. The sequenced material came from blood. The receptors shown here come from a young man in good health.

The chain is built from TRBV10-1 and TRBJ2-3, with a possible D match to TRBD1 (6 bases). The V end lost 5 bases, the J end lost 0 bases, and 9 bases lay between the germline ends. CDR1 and CDR2 (germline): WNHNN, SYGVQD (reference sequence). The CDR3 has 14 residues. The CDR3 DNA sequence: TGCGCCAGCAGTCCCACAGGGAGCACAGATACGCAGTATTTT. Protein: CASSPTGSTDTQYF.

V usage is TRBV5-1 and J usage is TRBJ1-3, with D uncertain. This CDR3 comprises 16 residues. Germline CDR1 SGHRS, CDR2 YFSETQ. V lost 1 base and J 0 bases, leaving 11 bases between the germline ends. The CDR3 is CASSLNVQSSGNTIYF. In DNA, the CDR3 is TGCGCCAGCAGCTTGAATGTTCAGAGCTCTGGAAACACCATATATTTT.

This sequence joins TRBV6-1 and TRBJ1-5, with TRBD1 as a possible D gene (6 bases). CDR1 is MNHNS, CDR2 SASEGT, per germline. With 2 bases removed from V and 6 bases from J, the gap between germline ends came to 11 bases. The CDR3 totals 14 residues. The CDR3 bases are TGTGCCAGCAGTGAAAGGACAGTCAGTCAGCCCCAGCATTTT. Encoded protein: CASSERTVSQPQHF.

V and J are TRBV6-5 and TRBJ2-7; D remains unclear. CDR3 size: 13 residues. CDR1 and CDR2 (germline): MNHEY, SVGAGI. V lost 6 bases, J lost 2 bases, and 11 bases lay in between. The CDR3 loop is CASSRTATYEQYF. CDR3 DNA: TGTGCCAGCAGCAGAACAGCAACCTACGAGCAGTACTTC.

V usage is TRBV7-3 and J usage is TRBJ2-3; 8 positions agree with TRBD2. The CDR3 extends over 12 amino acids. With 4 bases clipped from V and 11 bases from J, the junction kept 5 bases outside the gene matches. From germline, CDR1 is SGHTA and CDR2 FQGTGA. The chain's CDR3 is CASSSIAGWQYF. The CDR3 region has the DNA TGTGCCAGCAGCTCGATAGCGGGATGGCAGTATTTT.

The V and J genes are TRBV9 and TRBJ1-5; D might be TRBD1 (5 bases). The CDR3 has 15 amino acids. Trimming removed 0 bases from V and 2 bases from J, with 9 bases in between. Germline assignment: CDR1 SGDLS and CDR2 YYNGEE. CDR3 sequence reads: CASSVGGGGNQPQHF. The CDR3 DNA reads TGTGCCAGCAGCGTAGGTGGGGGTGGCAATCAGCCCCAGCATTTT.

The chain links TRBV24-1 to TRBJ1-5, with D unresolved. Germline-derived CDR1 and CDR2 are KGHDR and SFDVKD. Between the trimmed V and J ends, which lost 2 bases and 2 bases, there was a span of 9 bases. The CDR3 sequence is 15 residues long. CDR3 DNA sequence: TGTGCCACCAGTGATTCAGGTAGAGGCAATCAGCCCCAGCATTTT. Amino acid sequence: CATSDSGRGNQPQHF.

This CDR3 reads CASSSPGQGFSGANVLTF. CDR3 nucleotides: TGTGCCAGCAGTTCCCCGGGACAGGGGTTCTCTGGGGCCAACGTCCTGACTTTC. This chain joins TRBV28 and TRBJ2-6; 10 positions match TRBD1. There are 18 residues in the CDR3. Losses at the gene ends were 4 bases for V and 0 bases for J; bases not matched to a gene: 6. Per the germline V gene, CDR1 is MDHEN and CDR2 is SYDVKM.

The rearrangement links TRBV5-1 to TRBJ2-1, with 12 bases matching TRBD2. The CDR3 runs 17 residues. Germline lookup yields CDR1 SGHRS and CDR2 YFSETQ. V trimming: 3 bases; J trimming: 7 bases; junction bases outside the gene matches: 11. The CDR3 DNA is TGCGCCAGCAGCTGGGACTCTAGCGGGGGGGCTGGAAATGAGCAGTTCTTC. Translating gives CASSWDSSGGAGNEQFF.

On this clone itself: Other DNA sequences in this sample translate to the same CDR3. This sequence joins TRBV18 and TRBJ1-1, with D tentatively TRBD1 (5 bases). Germline V gene lookup returns CDR1 KGHSH and CDR2 LQKENI. The CDR3 is 13 amino acids. V lost 2 bases and J lost 4, with 8 bases in between. The CDR3 DNA is TGTGCCAGCTCACCAGCCGGGGGCACTGAAGCTTTCTTT. Residues: CASSPAGGTEAFF.

The V call is TRBV9, the J call TRBJ1-5; no clear D gene. Germline values: CDR1 SGDLS, CDR2 YYNGEE. The CDR3 runs to 13 residues. The V end lost 4 bases, the J end lost 3 bases, and 8 bases lay between the germline ends. CDR3 in DNA: TGTGCCAGCAGCTCGCGATCCAATCAGCCCCAGCATTTT. This codes for CASSSRSNQPQHF.

This chain links TRBV24-1 with TRBJ2-3, with D unresolved. Germline CDR1 reads KGHDR; CDR2 reads SFDVKD. Trimming removed 1 base at V and 8 bases at J, with 18 bases between. The CDR3 consists of 16 residues. The CDR3 spells CATSDLTPGEISTQYF. The CDR3 DNA is TGTGCCACCAGTGATTTAACCCCCGGCGAGATTTCTACGCAGTATTTT.

The chain uses TRBV29-1 and TRBJ2-3; 8 bases align to TRBD1. Trimming took 5 bases from V and 3 from J; bases not matched to a gene: 7. Germline loops: CDR1 SQVTM, CDR2 ANQGSEA. CDR3 length: 14 amino acids. CDR3: CSVRPGGITDTQYF. DNA for the CDR3: TGCAGCGTTCGCCCAGGGGGCATTACAGATACGCAGTATTTT.

The V call is TRBV13, the J call TRBJ2-5; TRBD2 aligns across 7 bases. The CDR3 has 15 residues. The V gene's germline CDR1 is PRHDT and CDR2 FYEKMQ (reference sequence). Unmatched junction bases numbered 10, after V lost 4 bases and J lost 5 bases. In DNA, the CDR3 is TGTGCCAGCAGCTCGGGACTACCGTATACCGAGACCCAGTACTTC. This gives the protein CASSSGLPYTETQYF.

V is TRBV28 and J is TRBJ1-5; 8 nucleotides align to TRBD1. The V and J ends lost 5 bases and 6 bases, in that order; junction bases with no gene match: 6. This CDR3 is built from 14 residues. Germline CDR1 is MDHEN and CDR2 is SYDVKM. CDR3 region: CASSTAGGSQPQHF. The CDR3, as DNA: TGTGCCAGCAGTACCGCAGGGGGCAGTCAGCCCCAGCATTTT. Full variable domain (remainder filled in from reference TRBV28 and TRBJ1-5): DVKVTQSSRYLVKRTGEKVFLECVQDMDHENMFWYRQDPGLGLRLIYFSYDVKMKEKGDIPEGYSVSREKKERFSLILESASTNQTSMYLCASSTAGGSQPQHFGDGTRLSIL.

This clone was observed once. The sample carries other DNA sequences with the same CDR3. V usage is TRBV5-1 and J usage is TRBJ2-3; 9 bases agree with TRBD2. Trimming cost V 0 bases and J 0 bases; bases outside gene matches: 2. CDR3 length: 16 residues. Germline V gene lookup returns CDR1 SGHRS and CDR2 YFSETQ. The CDR3 DNA follows: TGCGCCAGCAGCTTGGGTGCGGGGGGGAGCACAGATACGCAGTATTTT. Its protein product is CASSLGAGGSTDTQYF.

This chain connects TRBV7-2 to TRBJ1-2; D uncertain. The germline V gene encodes CDR1 SGHTA and CDR2 FQGNSA. The V gene lost 6 bases and the J gene lost 8 bases, with 16 bases spanning the gap. The CDR3 is made up of 13 amino acids. The CDR3 reads CASSPDPGWGYTF. The CDR3 DNA reads TGTGCCAGCAGTCCGGATCCCGGTTGGGGCTACACCTTC.

With respect to this clone: Other DNA sequences of this sample code for an identical CDR3. The J gene is TRBJ1-6, the V gene TRBV7-3; no clear D gene. Germline loops: CDR1 SGHTA, CDR2 FQGTGA. This CDR3 is 15 amino acids long. V was trimmed by 1 base and J by 7 bases, leaving 11 bases between them. The CDR3 DNA sequence: TGTGCCAGCAGCTTAAACTCGGTGGGAAATTCACCCCTCCACTTT. Its protein product is CASSLNSVGNSPLHF.

The V gene is TRBV2, the J gene TRBJ2-3; tentatively, D is TRBD2 (5 bases). This CDR3 comprises 16 residues. Deletions cut 11 bases from V and 2 bases from J, with 23 bases between. The germline V gene encodes CDR1 SNHLY and CDR2 FYNNEI. The CDR3 reads CASLTLLDSTTDTQYF. CDR3 nucleotide sequence: TGTGCCTCATTGACCCTACTAGACTCCACCACAGATACGCAGTATTTT.

This clone was observed once. The rearrangement joins TRBV9 to TRBJ2-1; D remains ambiguous. Germline CDR1 is SGDLS and CDR2 is YYNGEE. The CDR3 contains 12 residues. V dropped 3 bases and J dropped 3 bases, with 4 bases sitting between them. The chain's CDR3 is CASSGGYNEQFF. The CDR3 DNA follows: TGTGCCAGCAGCGGCGGCTACAATGAGCAGTTCTTC.

This chain links TRBV6-1 with TRBJ1-3; 8 nucleotides align to TRBD1. The CDR3 is 17 residues long. Germline CDR1 is MNHNS and CDR2 is SASEGT. Trimming took 3 bases from V and 0 from J; bases not matched to a gene: 7. The CDR3 region has the DNA TGTGCCAGCAGTGATGTAGGGACAGGCCTCTCTGGAAACACCATATATTTT. Amino acid sequence: CASSDVGTGLSGNTIYF.

The chain combines TRBV24-1 with TRBJ2-3; D is possibly TRBD2 (6 bases). This CDR3 spans 15 amino acids. V shed 5 bases and J shed 0 bases, with 11 bases lying between them. The V gene's germline CDR1 is KGHDR and CDR2 SFDVKD. The CDR3 nucleotides are TGTGCCACCAGTGTAGGGACTCTTAGCACAGATACGCAGTATTTT. It translates to CATSVGTLSTDTQYF.

The J gene is TRBJ2-1, the V gene TRBV19; tentative D call: TRBD1 (6 bases). V lost 3 bases, J lost 6 bases, and 21 bases lay in between. Germline CDR1 reads LNHDA; CDR2 reads SQIVND (reference sequence). The CDR3 consists of 17 residues. The CDR3 is CASSIWAGAASANEQFF. CDR3 sequence (DNA): TGTGCCAGTAGTATTTGGGCAGGGGCCGCATCGGCCAATGAGCAGTTCTTC.

This rearrangement joins TRBV21-1 to TRBJ1-5; the table's D call, TRBD1, was not checked against the DNA. TRBV21-1 is assigned pseudogene status. This CDR3 is 14 amino acids long. The CDR3 DNA is TGTGCCAGCATCTTACTGACAGGGAAACAGCCCCAGCATTTT. Amino acid sequence: CASILLTGKQPQHF.

This chain connects TRBV3-1 (or the pseudogene TRBV3-2) to TRBJ1-2; D is unclear. V gave up 1 base and J gave up 3 bases, with 9 bases separating them. Germline CDR1 and CDR2: LGHDT and YNNKEL (reference sequence). This CDR3 is built from 14 residues. The CDR3 spells CASSQVMADYGYTF. The CDR3 DNA is TGTGCCAGCAGCCAAGTCATGGCAGACTATGGCTACACCTTC.

CDR3 region: CASSPQSARAKTQYF. In nucleotides, the CDR3 is TGTGCCAGCTCACCGCAGAGCGCCAGGGCGAAGACCCAGTACTTC. The chain recombines TRBV18 with TRBJ2-5; D is perhaps TRBD1 (5 bases). This CDR3 is 15 amino acids long. Germline lookup yields CDR1 KGHSH and CDR2 LQKENI. Trimming took off 3 bases at V and 6 bases at J, with 17 bases between the two ends.

The V gene is TRBV27, the J gene TRBJ2-2; D may be TRBD2 (5 bases). The germline V and J ends were trimmed by 5 bases and 6 bases, with 13 bases remaining between them. CDR1 MNHEY and CDR2 SMNVEV come from the germline V gene (reference sequence). This CDR3 is built from 14 residues. CDR3: CASSPQRVAGELFF. As DNA, the CDR3 is TGTGCCAGCAGTCCACAGAGGGTCGCCGGGGAGCTGTTTTTT.

The gene calls are TRBV19 and TRBJ1-6, with D possibly TRBD1 on 5 matching bases. CDR1 is LNHDA, CDR2 SQIVND, per germline (reference sequence). This CDR3 comprises 15 residues. V was shortened by 6 bases and J by 0 bases, with 9 bases between the two germline ends. CDR3 sequence reads: CASRPDSSYNSPLHF. The CDR3, as DNA: TGTGCCAGTAGACCCGACAGCTCCTATAATTCACCCCTCCACTTT.